The 10 T cell receptor beta chains in this list originate from one sample, sequenced in a study of blood T cell repertoires in COVID-19. Profiled with immunoSEQ multiplex PCR; TCRdb holds only in-frame clones, not every one. Here the sample spans more than 150,000 clones, around 85% being singletons. Material: peripheral blood. These receptor sequences come from a woman aged 80 or over with acute or convalescent COVID-19.

This clone was counted a few times. This chain uses TRBV24-1 with TRBJ1-2; the match to TRBD1 covers 7 bases. In germline, CDR1 is KGHDR, CDR2 SFDVKD. The junction had 6 bases not matched to a gene; V was cut back by 4 bases and J by 8 bases. CDR3 length equals 13 residues. The CDR3 bases are TGTGCCACCAGTGACTGGACAGGTAACGGCTACACCTTC. Protein product: CATSDWTGNGYTF.

CDR3 nucleotides: TGTGCCAGCAGTTACCGCCGGACAGTCTCCTACGAGCAGTACTTC. Residues: CASSYRRTVSYEQYF. V gene TRBV6-5 combines with J gene TRBJ2-7; weak D call: TRBD1 (6 bases). There are 15 residues in the CDR3. Trimming took 2 bases from V and 0 from J, leaving 11 bases between them. CDR1 and CDR2 (germline): MNHEY, SVGAGI.

This clone was seen a single time. The chain joins TRBV5-1 to TRBJ2-2; 9 bases align to TRBD2. The CDR3 is made up of 15 amino acids. Unmatched junction bases numbered 6, after V lost 4 bases and J lost 5 bases. Germline CDR1 and CDR2: SGHRS and YFSETQ. CDR3 loop: CASSRVAGDTGELFF. In DNA form, the CDR3 reads TGCGCCAGCAGCCGGGTAGCGGGAGATACCGGGGAGCTGTTTTTT.

The chain employs TRBV27 and TRBJ1-2; D might be TRBD1 (6 bases). The CDR3 has 12 residues. The V end was cut by 6 bases, the J end by 6 bases, with 11 bases between. Looked up from germline, CDR1 is MNHEY and CDR2 is SMNVEV (reference sequence). This CDR3 reads CASRSDRNGYTF. The DNA for the CDR3 is TGTGCCAGCAGGTCAGACAGGAATGGCTACACCTTC.

The rearrangement uses TRBV7-7 and TRBJ1-2; TRBD1 might be the D (5 bases). Germline loops: CDR1 SSHAT, CDR2 FNYEAQ (reference sequence). V lost 3 bases and J 4 bases, leaving 27 bases between the germline ends. The CDR3 runs 19 residues. The CDR3: CASSFPRSIPGPGGYGYTF. The CDR3 nucleotides are TGTGCCAGCAGCTTCCCTCGTTCGATCCCCGGTCCCGGGGGCTATGGCTACACCTTC.

In this sample, this clone turned up many times. The chain recombines TRBV6-5 with TRBJ2-1; D gene uncertain. The CDR3 loop spans 15 amino acids. The germline gives CDR1 MNHEY, CDR2 SVGAGI. The V end was cut by 6 bases, the J end by 0 bases, with 12 bases between. CDR3 DNA: TGTGCCAGCAGCGCCGACTGGAGCTCCTACAATGAGCAGTTCTTC. Encoded protein: CASSADWSSYNEQFF.

The chain carries TRBV9 and TRBJ1-6, with D perhaps TRBD1 (6 bases). V lost 5 bases to trimming and J lost 5 bases, with 11 bases between them. The length of the CDR3 is 14 residues. Per germline, CDR1 SGDLS and CDR2 YYNGEE. The DNA for the CDR3 is TGTGCCAGCAGAGCCCGGGACAATAATTCACCCCTCCACTTT. Its translation is CASRARDNNSPLHF.

The chain carries TRBV19 and TRBJ1-5; D is unclear. The CDR3 consists of 14 residues. V lost 3 bases, J lost 3 bases, and 9 bases lay in between. Germline V gene sequence: CDR1 LNHDA, CDR2 SQIVND (reference sequence). CDR3 in amino acids: CASSIGPVNQPQHF. Here the CDR3 DNA reads TGTGCCAGTAGTATTGGTCCGGTCAATCAGCCCCAGCATTTT.

The V gene is TRBV7-9, the J gene TRBJ2-1, with 12 bases matching TRBD2. Trimming removed 6 bases from V and 6 bases from J; junction bases left unmatched: 6. The CDR3 contains 15 residues. Germline lookup yields CDR1 SEHNR and CDR2 FQNEAQ (reference sequence). This CDR3 reads CASSLTSGRSNEQFF. In nucleotides, the CDR3 is TGTGCCAGCAGTCTGACTAGCGGGAGAAGCAATGAGCAGTTCTTC.

The chain is built from TRBV3-1 (or the pseudogene TRBV3-2) and TRBJ2-7; 9 bases match TRBD2. Germline assignment: CDR1 LGHDT and CDR2 YNNKEL (reference sequence). V lost 5 bases and J lost 5; bases outside the gene matches: 7. The CDR3 extends over 14 amino acids. The CDR3 nucleotides are TGTGCCAGCAGCTACGCGGGAGGGCCCCACGAGCAGTACTTC. Translated, it gives CASSYAGGPHEQYF.